This is a list of T cell receptor beta chains from one sample in a study of cytomegalovirus exposure and HLA in healthy donors. The repertoire was sequenced with immunoSEQ multiplex PCR; TCRdb's copy has only in-frame clones and lacks some. The repertoire has some 150,000 clones, 70% to 90% of them found once; the top ten carry roughly 4%. Material: PBMCs. These receptors were obtained from a woman between 40 and 50 years old in good health and CMV-seropositive. The CDR3 runs from the conserved cysteine through the conserved F or W. D genes are given only for firm matches. A clone size is listed for some rows: how often the clone was seen (once, few, many), or a class if it is expanded.

V gene,J gene,D gene,clone size,CDR3 DNA,CDR3 protein
TRBV7-8,TRBJ1-2,-,-,TGTGCCAGCAGCTTAGGGCAATATGGCTACACCTTC,CASSLGQYGYTF
TRBV29-1,TRBJ1-2,-,once,TGCAGCGTTTCATTTGGGGGAGGGCACCTCTATGGCTACACCTTC,CSVSFGGGHLYGYTF
TRBV5-1,TRBJ2-3,TRBD2,-,TGCGCCAGCAGCTGGGGTAGCGGGGGAGATACGCAGTATTTT,CASSWGSGGDTQYF
TRBV6-5,TRBJ1-5,TRBD1,few,TGTGCCAGCAGACCGACAGGGGGTAATCAGCCCCAGCATTTT,CASRPTGGNQPQHF
TRBV19,TRBJ2-7,TRBD1,-,TGTGCCAGTAGTATATACGAGGGGGCAGGCGAGCAGTACTTC,CASSIYEGAGEQYF
TRBV5-1,TRBJ2-5,-,-,TGCGCCAGCAACTCCGGGGGGCTCCAAGAGACCCAGTACTTC,CASNSGGLQETQYF
TRBV29-1,TRBJ1-2,TRBD1,-,TGCAGCGCCGCGGACAGGGAGGGAAAATCTAACTATGGCTACACCTTC,CSAADREGKSNYGYTF
TRBV28,TRBJ2-5,TRBD2,once,TGTGCCAGCAGTTTTTTGGGACTAGCGGGGGGGGGAGAGACCCAGTACTTC,CASSFLGLAGGGETQYF
TRBV7-3,TRBJ2-2,-,-,TGTGCCAGCCGAAAGACAGGGAACACCGGGGAGCTGTTTTTT,CASRKTGNTGELFF
TRBV5-4,TRBJ1-1,TRBD1,few,TGTGCCAGCAGCTTGGGCTCAGGACAGGCCACTGAAGCTTTCTTT,CASSLGSGQATEAFF
TRBV28,TRBJ2-2,TRBD2,-,TGTGCCAGCAGCCTGGGACTAGCGGGGACTAACACCGGGGAGCTGTTTTTT,CASSLGLAGTNTGELFF
TRBV7-9,TRBJ2-7,-,-,TGTGCCAGCAGCTTCAGGGACGGGGGTGCCAACGAGCAGTACTTC,CASSFRDGGANEQYF
TRBV7-9,TRBJ1-5,-,-,TGTGCCAGCAGCCCCAGCGGGGGGCGGGAGCCCCAGCATTTT,CASSPSGGREPQHF
TRBV25-1,TRBJ2-2,TRBD1,-,TGTGCCACGGGGACAGGGGGCAATTCCGGGGAGCTGTTTTTT,CATGTGGNSGELFF
TRBV2,TRBJ2-7,TRBD2,-,TGTGCCAGCAGTGGACCGGGACTAGCGGGAGGCCCCTACGAGCAGTACTTC,CASSGPGLAGGPYEQYF
TRBV6-5,TRBJ2-7,TRBD2,once,TGTGCCAGCAGTTCCCTAGCGGGGGGGAAATACGAGCAGTACTTC,CASSSLAGGKYEQYF
TRBV9,TRBJ1-1,TRBD1,-,TGTGCCAGCAGCGCCCCCGACAGGGGGCAGGATGAAGCTTTCTTT,CASSAPDRGQDEAFF
TRBV4-1,TRBJ2-5,TRBD2,-,TGCGCCAGCAGCCAACAGACGCGGGGGGGCACTGAGACCCAGTACTTC,CASSQQTRGGTETQYF
TRBV6-6,TRBJ2-7,-,few,TGTGCCAGCAGGTCAGGACACCAGAGCTCCTACGAGCAGTACTTC,CASRSGHQSSYEQYF
TRBV5-1,TRBJ2-2,TRBD2,-,TGCGCCAGCAGCTTGCGCGGACTAGCGGGAGACGTCACCGGGGAGCTGTTTTTT,CASSLRGLAGDVTGELFF
TRBV2,TRBJ2-3,TRBD2,once,TGTGCCAGCAGTGAGTCTAGCGGGAGGACAGATACGCAGTATTTT,CASSESSGRTDTQYF
TRBV6-1,TRBJ2-5,TRBD1,-,TGTGCCAGCAGAAGGGACAGCCAAGAGACCCAGTACTTC,CASRRDSQETQYF
TRBV19,TRBJ2-7,-,-,TGTGCCAGTCCCAGCCCAGCCTCGGGACAAGGTATCCACGAGCAGTACTTC,CASPSPASGQGIHEQYF
TRBV10-3,TRBJ2-7,-,-,TGTGCCATCAGGGAGGGTCAGGACTACGAGCAGTACTTC,CAIREGQDYEQYF
TRBV5-1,TRBJ2-4,TRBD2,-,TGCGCCAGCAGCGCATCGACTAGCGGTCTAGCCAAAAACATTCAGTACTTC,CASSASTSGLAKNIQYF
TRBV7-2,TRBJ1-6,-,once,TGTGCCAGCAGCTTAGCGGCGTGGGGCGTCAGCTCCTATAATTCACCCCTCCACTTT,CASSLAAWGVSSYNSPLHF
TRBV4-3,TRBJ2-2,TRBD2,-,TGCGCCAGCAGCCAAGATCGGGAGGTTTCCGGGGAGCTGTTTTTT,CASSQDREVSGELFF
TRBV7-9,TRBJ2-2,-,-,TGTGCCAGCAGCCCCGACCAGGGCCCCGGGGAGCTGTTTTTT,CASSPDQGPGELFF
TRBV27,TRBJ2-7,TRBD2,-,TGTGCCAGCAGCTCAATGGGACTAGCGGAGAGTTACGAGCAGTACTTC,CASSSMGLAESYEQYF
TRBV27,TRBJ2-1,TRBD2,-,TGTGCCAGCAGTTCTAGCGGGAGGCCAGGTGAGCAGTTCTTC,CASSSSGRPGEQFF
TRBV7-2,TRBJ2-3,-,few,TGTGCCAGCAGCACAGCCCACACAGATACGCAGTATTTT,CASSTAHTDTQYF